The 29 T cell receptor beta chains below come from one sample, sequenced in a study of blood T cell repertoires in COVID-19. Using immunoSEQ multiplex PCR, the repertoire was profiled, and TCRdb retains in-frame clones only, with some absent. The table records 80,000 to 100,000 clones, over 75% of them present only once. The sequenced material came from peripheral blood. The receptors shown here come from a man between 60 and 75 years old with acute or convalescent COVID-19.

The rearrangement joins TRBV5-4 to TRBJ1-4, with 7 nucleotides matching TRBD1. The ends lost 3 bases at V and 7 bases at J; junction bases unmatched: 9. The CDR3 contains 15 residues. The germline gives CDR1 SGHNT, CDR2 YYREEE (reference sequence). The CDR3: CASSSSLTGTEKLFF. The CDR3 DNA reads TGTGCCAGCAGCTCCTCCCTGACAGGGACTGAAAAACTGTTTTTT.

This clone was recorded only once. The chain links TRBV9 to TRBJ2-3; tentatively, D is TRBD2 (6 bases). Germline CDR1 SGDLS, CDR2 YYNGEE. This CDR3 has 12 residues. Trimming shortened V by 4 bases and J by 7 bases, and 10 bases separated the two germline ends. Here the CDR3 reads CASSRELNTQYF. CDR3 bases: TGTGCCAGCAGCCGGGAGTTGAATACGCAGTATTTT. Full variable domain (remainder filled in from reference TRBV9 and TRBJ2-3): DSGVTQTPKHLITATGQRVTLRCSPRSGDLSVYWYQQSLDQGLQFLIQYYNGEERAKGNILERFSAQQFPDLHSELNLSSLELGDSALYFCASSRELNTQYFGPGTRLTVL.

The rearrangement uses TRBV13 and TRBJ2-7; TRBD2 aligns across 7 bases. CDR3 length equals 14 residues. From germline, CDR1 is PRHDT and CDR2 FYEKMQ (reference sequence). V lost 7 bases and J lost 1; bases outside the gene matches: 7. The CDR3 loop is CASTQRGNSYEQYF. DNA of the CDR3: TGTGCCAGCACCCAGCGGGGAAATTCCTACGAGCAGTACTTC.

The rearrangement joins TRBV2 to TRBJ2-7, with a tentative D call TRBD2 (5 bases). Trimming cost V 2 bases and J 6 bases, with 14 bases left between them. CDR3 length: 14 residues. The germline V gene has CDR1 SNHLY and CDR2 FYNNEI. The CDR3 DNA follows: TGTGCCAGCAGTGAAAGCCTCCACACTAGCGAGCAGTACTTC. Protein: CASSESLHTSEQYF.

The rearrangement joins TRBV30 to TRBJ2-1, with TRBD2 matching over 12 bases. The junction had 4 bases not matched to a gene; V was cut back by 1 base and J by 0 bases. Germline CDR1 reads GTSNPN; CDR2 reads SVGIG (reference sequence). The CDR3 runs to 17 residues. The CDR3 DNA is TGTGCCTGGAGTGGATCGACTAGCGGGGGCTCCTACAATGAGCAGTTCTTC. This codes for CAWSGSTSGGSYNEQFF.

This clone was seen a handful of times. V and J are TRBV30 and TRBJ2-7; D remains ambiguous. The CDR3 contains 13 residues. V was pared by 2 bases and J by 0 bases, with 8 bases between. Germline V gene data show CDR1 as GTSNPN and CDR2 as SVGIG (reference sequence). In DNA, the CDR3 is TGTGCCTGGAGTATCACAGACTCCTACGAGCAGTACTTC. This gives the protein CAWSITDSYEQYF. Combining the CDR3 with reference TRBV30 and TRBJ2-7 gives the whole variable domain SQTIHQWPATLVQPVGSPLSLECTVEGTSNPNLYWYRQAAGRGLQLLFYSVGIGQISSEVPQNLSASRPQDRQFILSSKKLLLSDSGFYLCAWSITDSYEQYFGPGTRLTVT.

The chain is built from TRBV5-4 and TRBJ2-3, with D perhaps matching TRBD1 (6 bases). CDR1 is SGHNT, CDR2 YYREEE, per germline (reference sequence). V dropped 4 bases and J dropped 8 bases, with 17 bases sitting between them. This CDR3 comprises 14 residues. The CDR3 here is CASSVQGTAITQYF. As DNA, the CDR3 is TGTGCCAGCAGCGTCCAGGGGACCGCCATTACGCAGTATTTT.

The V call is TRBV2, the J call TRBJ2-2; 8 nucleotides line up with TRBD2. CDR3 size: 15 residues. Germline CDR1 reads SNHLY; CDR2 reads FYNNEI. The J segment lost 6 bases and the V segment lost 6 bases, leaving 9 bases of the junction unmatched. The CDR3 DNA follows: TGTGCCAGCAGGGGCCCGGGGGGGACCGCCGGGGAGCTGTTTTTT. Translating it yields CASRGPGGTAGELFF.

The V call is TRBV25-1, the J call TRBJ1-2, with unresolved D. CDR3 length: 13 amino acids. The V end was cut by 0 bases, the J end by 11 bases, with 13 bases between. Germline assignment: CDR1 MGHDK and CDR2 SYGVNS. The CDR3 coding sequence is TGTGCCAGCAGTGAATATGCGCAGGCCCTTTACACCTTC. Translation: CASSEYAQALYTF.

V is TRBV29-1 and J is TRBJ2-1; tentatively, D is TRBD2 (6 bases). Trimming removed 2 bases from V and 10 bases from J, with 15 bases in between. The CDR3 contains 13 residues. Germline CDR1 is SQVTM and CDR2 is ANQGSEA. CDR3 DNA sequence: TGCAGCGTTGAACTGGACTATTCGAGAGAGCAGTTCTTC. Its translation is CSVELDYSREQFF.

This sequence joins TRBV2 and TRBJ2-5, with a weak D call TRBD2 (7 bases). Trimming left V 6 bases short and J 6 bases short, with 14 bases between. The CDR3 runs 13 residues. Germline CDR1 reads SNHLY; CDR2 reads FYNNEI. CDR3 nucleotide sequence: TGTGCCAGCAGCCGGGGGGCTGAGCAGACCCAGTACTTC. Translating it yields CASSRGAEQTQYF.

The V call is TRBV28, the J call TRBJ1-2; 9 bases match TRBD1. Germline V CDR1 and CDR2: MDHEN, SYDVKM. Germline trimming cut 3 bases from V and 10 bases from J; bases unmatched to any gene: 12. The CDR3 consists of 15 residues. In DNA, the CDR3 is TGTGCCAGCAGTTTTGTATCTAGGGGACAGGGTGACTACACCTTC. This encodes CASSFVSRGQGDYTF.

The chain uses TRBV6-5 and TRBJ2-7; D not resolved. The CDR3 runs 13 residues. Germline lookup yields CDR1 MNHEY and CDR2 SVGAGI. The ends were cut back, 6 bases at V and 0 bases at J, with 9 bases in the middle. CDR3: CASSRVLSYEQYF. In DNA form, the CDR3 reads TGTGCCAGCAGCCGGGTCCTCTCCTACGAGCAGTACTTC.

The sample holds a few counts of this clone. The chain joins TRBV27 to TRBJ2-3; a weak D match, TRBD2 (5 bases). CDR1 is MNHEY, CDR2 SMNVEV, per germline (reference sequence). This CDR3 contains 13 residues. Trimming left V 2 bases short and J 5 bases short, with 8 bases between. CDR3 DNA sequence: TGTGCCAGCAGTTTAATCCGGGAAGATACGCAGTATTTT. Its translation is CASSLIREDTQYF.

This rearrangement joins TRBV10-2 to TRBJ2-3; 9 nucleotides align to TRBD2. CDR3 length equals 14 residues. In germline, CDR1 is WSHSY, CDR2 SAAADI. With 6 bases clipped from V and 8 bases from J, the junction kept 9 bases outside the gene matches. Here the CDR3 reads CASSPEREVRTQYF. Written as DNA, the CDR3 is TGCGCCAGCAGCCCCGAGCGGGAGGTTCGTACGCAGTATTTT.

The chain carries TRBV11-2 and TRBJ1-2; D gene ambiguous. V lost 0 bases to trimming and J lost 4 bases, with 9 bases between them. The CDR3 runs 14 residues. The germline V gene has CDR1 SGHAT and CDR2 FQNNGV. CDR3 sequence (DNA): TGTGCCAGCAGCTTAGATCTGTATCTCTATGGCTACACCTTC. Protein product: CASSLDLYLYGYTF. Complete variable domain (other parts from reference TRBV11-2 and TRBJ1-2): EAGVAQSPRYKIIEKRQSVAFWCNPISGHATLYWYQQILGQGPKLLIQFQNNGVVDDSQLPKDRFSAERLKGVDSTLKIQPAKLEDSAVYLCASSLDLYLYGYTFGSGTRLTVV.

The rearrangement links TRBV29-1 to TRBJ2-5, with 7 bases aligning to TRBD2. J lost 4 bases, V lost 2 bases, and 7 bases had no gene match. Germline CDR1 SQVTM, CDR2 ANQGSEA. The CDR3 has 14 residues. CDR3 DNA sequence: TGCAGCGTTGAAATCGGGGGAGGGCGAGAGACCCAGTACTTC. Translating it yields CSVEIGGGRETQYF. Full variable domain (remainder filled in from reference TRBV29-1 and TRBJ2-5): SAVISQKPSRDICQRGTSLTIQCQVDSQVTMMFWYRQQPGQSLTLIATANQGSEATYESGFVIDKFPISRPNLTFSTLTVSNMSPEDSSIYLCSVEIGGGRETQYFGPGTRLLVL.

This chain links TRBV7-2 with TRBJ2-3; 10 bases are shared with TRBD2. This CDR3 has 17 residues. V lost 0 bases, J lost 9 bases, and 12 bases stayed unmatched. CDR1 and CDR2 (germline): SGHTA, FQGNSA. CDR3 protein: CASSLAASGGWGWTQYF. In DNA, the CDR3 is TGTGCCAGCAGCTTAGCCGCTAGCGGGGGTTGGGGATGGACGCAGTATTTT.

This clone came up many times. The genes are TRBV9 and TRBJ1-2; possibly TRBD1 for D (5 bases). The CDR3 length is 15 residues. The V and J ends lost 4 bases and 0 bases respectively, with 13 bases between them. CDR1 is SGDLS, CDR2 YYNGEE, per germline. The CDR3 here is CASSTNRNSNYGYTF. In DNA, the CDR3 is TGTGCCAGCAGCACAAACAGGAACTCTAACTATGGCTACACCTTC. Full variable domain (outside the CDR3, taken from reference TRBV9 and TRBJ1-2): DSGVTQTPKHLITATGQRVTLRCSPRSGDLSVYWYQQSLDQGLQFLIQYYNGEERAKGNILERFSAQQFPDLHSELNLSSLELGDSALYFCASSTNRNSNYGYTFGSGTRLTVV.

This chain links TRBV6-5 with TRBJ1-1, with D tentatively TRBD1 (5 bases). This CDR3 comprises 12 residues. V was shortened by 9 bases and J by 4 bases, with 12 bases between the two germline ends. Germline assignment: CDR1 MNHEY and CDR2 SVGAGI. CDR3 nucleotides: TGTGCCAGTGGAGGGGTGGTCACTGAAGCTTTCTTT. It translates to CASGGVVTEAFF.

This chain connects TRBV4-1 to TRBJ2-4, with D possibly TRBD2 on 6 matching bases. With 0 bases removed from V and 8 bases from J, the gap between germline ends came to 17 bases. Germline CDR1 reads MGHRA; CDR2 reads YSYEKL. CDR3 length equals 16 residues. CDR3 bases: TGCGCCAGCAGCCAAGACGGGGGTGGGGTCTGGGACATTCAGTACTTC. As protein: CASSQDGGGVWDIQYF.

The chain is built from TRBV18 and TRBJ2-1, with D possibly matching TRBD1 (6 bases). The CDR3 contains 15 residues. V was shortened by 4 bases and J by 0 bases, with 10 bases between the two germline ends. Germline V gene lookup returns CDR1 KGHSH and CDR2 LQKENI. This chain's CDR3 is CASSQMDSSYNEQFF. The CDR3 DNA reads TGTGCCAGCTCACAAATGGACAGCTCCTACAATGAGCAGTTCTTC.

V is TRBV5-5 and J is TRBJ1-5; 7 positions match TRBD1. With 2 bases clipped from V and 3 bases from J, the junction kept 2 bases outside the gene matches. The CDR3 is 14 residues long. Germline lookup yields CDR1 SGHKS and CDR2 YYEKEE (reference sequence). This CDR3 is CASSFQGVNQPQHF. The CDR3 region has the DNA TGTGCCAGCAGCTTCCAGGGGGTCAATCAGCCCCAGCATTTT.

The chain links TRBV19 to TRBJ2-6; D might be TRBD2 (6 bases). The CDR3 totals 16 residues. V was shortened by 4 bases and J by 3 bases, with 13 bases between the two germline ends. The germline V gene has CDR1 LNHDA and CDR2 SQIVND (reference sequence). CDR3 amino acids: CASSSGTARGANVLTF. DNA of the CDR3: TGTGCCAGTAGTAGCGGGACCGCCCGTGGGGCCAACGTCCTGACTTTC.

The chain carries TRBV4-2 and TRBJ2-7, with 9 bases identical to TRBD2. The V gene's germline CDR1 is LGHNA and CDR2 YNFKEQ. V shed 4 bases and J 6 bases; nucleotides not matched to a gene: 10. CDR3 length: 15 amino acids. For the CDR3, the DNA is TGTGCCAGCAGCCCTGGGACTAGCCGACTCTCCGAGCAGTACTTC. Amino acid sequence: CASSPGTSRLSEQYF.

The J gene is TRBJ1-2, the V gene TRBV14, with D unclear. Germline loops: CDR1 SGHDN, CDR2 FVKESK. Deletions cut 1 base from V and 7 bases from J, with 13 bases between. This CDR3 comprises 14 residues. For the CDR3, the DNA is TGTGCCAGCAGCCAAGGTGGAGGTTGGTTTGGCTACACCTTC. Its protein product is CASSQGGGWFGYTF.

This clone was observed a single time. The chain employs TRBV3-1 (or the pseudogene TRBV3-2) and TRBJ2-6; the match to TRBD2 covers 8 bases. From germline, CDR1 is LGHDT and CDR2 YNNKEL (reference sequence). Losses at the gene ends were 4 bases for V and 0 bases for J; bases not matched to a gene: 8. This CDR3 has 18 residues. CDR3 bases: TGTGCCAGCAGCCTCCGGGGGGGGTCCAGCTCTGGGGCCAACGTCCTGACTTTC. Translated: CASSLRGGSSSGANVLTF.

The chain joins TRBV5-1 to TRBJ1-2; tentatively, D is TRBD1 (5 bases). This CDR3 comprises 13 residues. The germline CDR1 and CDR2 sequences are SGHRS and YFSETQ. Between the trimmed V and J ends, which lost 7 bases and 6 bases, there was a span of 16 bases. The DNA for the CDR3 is TGCGCCAGCGGCCCTCAGGGAGGGAATGGCTACACCTTC. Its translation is CASGPQGGNGYTF.

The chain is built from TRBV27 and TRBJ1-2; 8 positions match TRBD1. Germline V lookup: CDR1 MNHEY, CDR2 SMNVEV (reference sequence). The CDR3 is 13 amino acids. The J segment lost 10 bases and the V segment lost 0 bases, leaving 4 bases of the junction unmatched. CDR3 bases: TGTGCCAGCAGTTTATCTACAGGGGGAAACTACACCTTC. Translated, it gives CASSLSTGGNYTF.